This entry is about one TCR beta chain. The data were obtained in a study of cytomegalovirus exposure and HLA in healthy donors. Study summary: Earlier sequencing of around 190 million T cells yielded fewer than 140 million unique TCR beta sequences. Unique TCRs numbering some 77 million, obtained from HLA-typed donors, made up an early data release.

V lost 6 bases to trimming and J lost 4 bases; unmatched junction nucleotides: 5. In germline, CDR1 is MGHRA, CDR2 YSYEKL. This CDR3 spans 14 amino acids. PCR primers comprised 60 Vbeta and 13 Jbeta primers. TCRdb's copy holds only in-frame clones and misses some; the assay was immunoSEQ multiplex PCR. The repertoire has 100,000 to 150,000 clones, over 65% of them found once; the top ten carry approximately 3.9%. V gene TRBV4-1 combines with J gene TRBJ1-2, with 10 bases aligning to TRBD1. The TCR originated in a man in his forties in good health and CMV-seropositive. The sample comprised PBMCs. CDR3 amino acids: CASRGQGLGYGYTF. The DNA of the CDR3 is TGCGCCAGCAGGGGACAGGGGTTGGGCTATGGCTACACCTTC.